This TCR beta chain appears in the sequencing data of a study of T-cell reconstitution after alpha-beta-depleted transplantation in children. CDR1 and CDR2 (germline): SGHVS, FNYEAQ. The CDR3 consists of 13 residues. The V and J ends lost 6 bases and 4 bases respectively, with 12 bases between them. Preparation of the TCRbeta library used unique molecular identifiers. Each CDR3 protein gets one entry after TCRdb re-called the PCR reads with MiXCR. This sample has roughly 500,000 distinct CDR3 sequences, with approximately 29% found just once. The rearrangement links TRBV7-6 to TRBJ1-1, with D possibly TRBD1 on 5 matching bases. The origin of this receptor is a human donor who donated a stem cell graft to a child with aplastic anemia. The source material was PBMCs from the stem cell graft donor, sampled from the stem cell graft. The CDR3 sequence: CASRQQVGTEAFF. In DNA form, the CDR3 reads TGTGCCAGCAGACAACAGGTGGGCACTGAAGCTTTCTTT.